What follows are 23 T cell receptor beta chains derived from one specimen sequenced in a study of T cell responses to AZD1222 COVID-19 vaccine. Libraries were prepared by immunoSEQ multiplex PCR; TCRdb keeps only in-frame clonotypes and omits some of them. Of about 160,000 clones in the sample, about nine tenths were seen once. The sample was peripheral blood, taken on day 0 of AZD1222 vaccination. The receptors here all came from an adult in good health.

The rearrangement joins TRBV9 to TRBJ1-1; perhaps TRBD1 as D (5 bases). The germline CDR1 and CDR2 sequences are SGDLS and YYNGEE. CDR3 length: 19 residues. The V end was cut by 0 bases, the J end by 1 base, with 22 bases between. CDR3 residues: CASSVGGFGALGRNTEAFF. The CDR3 DNA reads TGTGCCAGCAGCGTAGGGGGTTTTGGGGCACTTGGGAGGAACACTGAAGCTTTCTTT.

The J gene is TRBJ2-1, the V gene TRBV27; TRBD2 might be the D (6 bases). CDR3 size: 16 residues. Trimming cost V 6 bases and J 0 bases, with 15 bases left between them. Germline V gives CDR1 MNHEY, CDR2 SMNVEV (reference sequence). CDR3 in amino acids: CASRLSSVSSYNEQFF. The CDR3, as DNA: TGTGCCAGCAGGTTGTCTAGCGTAAGCTCCTACAATGAGCAGTTCTTC.

J is TRBJ1-1 and V is TRBV3-1 (or the pseudogene TRBV3-2); D not resolved. The CDR3 is made up of 14 amino acids. Germline loops: CDR1 LGHDT, CDR2 YNNKEL (reference sequence). The V and J ends lost 1 base and 10 bases respectively, with 16 bases between them. For the CDR3, the DNA is TGTGCCAGCAGCCAAGTTACGTCTTACGAGGCAGCTTTCTTT. This sequence encodes CASSQVTSYEAAFF.

This chain connects TRBV6-2 or TRBV6-3 to TRBJ1-5; D remains ambiguous. The germline V gene encodes CDR1 MNHEY and CDR2 SVGEGT. The V gene lost 6 bases and the J gene lost 0 bases, with 12 bases spanning the gap. CDR3 length: 15 residues. CDR3 bases: TGTGCCAGCAGCCCAGAAAGCTATAGCAATCAGCCCCAGCATTTT. Protein: CASSPESYSNQPQHF.

The chain is built from TRBV2 and TRBJ2-1; D call uncertain. Germline-derived CDR1 and CDR2 are SNHLY and FYNNEI. The CDR3 has 12 amino acids. Trimming pared 4 bases from V and 7 bases from J, leaving 8 bases between. The CDR3 is CASSASGNEQFF. The CDR3 bases are TGTGCCAGCAGTGCGTCAGGTAATGAGCAGTTCTTC.

The V gene is TRBV5-4, the J gene TRBJ2-2; D remains unclear. From germline, CDR1 is SGHNT and CDR2 YYREEE (reference sequence). The CDR3 totals 17 residues. V was cut by 0 bases and J by 2 bases, with 14 bases left in between. The CDR3 coding sequence is TGTGCCAGCAGCTTGGAGCCGAGAAGATTCAACACCGGGGAGCTGTTTTTT. The encoded protein is CASSLEPRRFNTGELFF.

The rearrangement joins TRBV13 to TRBJ1-3; D ambiguous. V lost 6 bases and J lost 0, with 12 bases in between. This CDR3 spans 15 amino acids. In germline, CDR1 is PRHDT, CDR2 FYEKMQ (reference sequence). DNA of the CDR3: TGTGCCAGCAGTCCCTCCCCCGTCTCTGGAAACACCATATATTTT. It is translated as CASSPSPVSGNTIYF.

The chain links TRBV9 to TRBJ1-3, with D uncertain. Trimming removed 2 bases at V and 5 bases at J, with 14 bases between. Germline CDR1 SGDLS, CDR2 YYNGEE. The CDR3 is made up of 15 amino acids. CDR3 sequence: CASSVGGSDRNTIYF. The CDR3 nucleotides read TGTGCCAGCAGCGTGGGAGGGAGTGACAGAAACACCATATATTTT.

V gene TRBV7-2 combines with J gene TRBJ2-5; perhaps TRBD1 as D (7 bases). This CDR3 has 14 residues. Germline-derived CDR1 and CDR2 are SGHTA and FQGNSA. V was shortened by 5 bases and J by 5 bases, with 15 bases between the two germline ends. The CDR3 nucleotides read TGTGCCAGCAGCCCCCTAGGAGGGGGCGAGACCCAGTACTTC. It yields the protein CASSPLGGGETQYF.

V and J are TRBV15 and TRBJ1-4; 7 nucleotides agree with TRBD1. Germline values: CDR1 LNHNV, CDR2 YYDKDF (reference sequence). The CDR3 consists of 15 residues. The junction had 3 bases not matched to a gene; V was cut back by 1 base and J by 4 bases. CDR3 sequence (DNA): TGTGCCACCAGCAGAGGACAGGGAAGTAATGAAAAACTGTTTTTT. This sequence encodes CATSRGQGSNEKLFF.

This sequence joins TRBV7-2 and TRBJ1-2; D gene uncertain. Germline CDR1 is SGHTA and CDR2 is FQGNSA. The length of the CDR3 is 15 residues. Trimming took off 5 bases at V and 5 bases at J, with 18 bases between the two ends. The CDR3 loop reads CASSHPVGTSYGYTF. The CDR3 DNA reads TGTGCCAGCAGCCACCCGGTGGGCACCTCGTATGGCTACACCTTC. The variable domain in full, completed from reference TRBV7-2 and TRBJ1-2, reads GAGVSQSPSNKVTEKGKDVELRCDPISGHTALYWYRQSLGQGLEFLIYFQGNSAPDKSGLPSDRFSAERTGGSVSTLTIQRTQQEDSAVYLCASSHPVGTSYGYTFGSGTRLTVV.

V usage is TRBV6-2 or TRBV6-3 and J usage is TRBJ1-5; 7 positions match TRBD1. Germline V gene lookup returns CDR1 MNHEY and CDR2 SVGEGT. The junction had 9 bases not matched to a gene; V was cut back by 1 base and J by 6 bases. CDR3 size: 16 residues. Here the CDR3 reads CASSYFDRAGLQPQHF. In DNA form, the CDR3 reads TGTGCCAGCAGTTACTTCGACAGGGCGGGTCTTCAGCCCCAGCATTTT.

The chain uses TRBV18 and TRBJ2-5; no clear D. Trimming cost V 2 bases and J 5 bases, with 6 bases left between them. Germline V lookup: CDR1 KGHSH, CDR2 LQKENI. The CDR3 is made up of 12 amino acids. The CDR3 here is CASSPNRETQYF. Here the CDR3 DNA reads TGTGCCAGCTCACCAAACCGGGAGACCCAGTACTTC.

This chain joins TRBV4-2 and TRBJ1-6; weak D call: TRBD1 (6 bases). CDR1 and CDR2 from the germline V gene are LGHNA and YNFKEQ. The CDR3 spans 16 residues. The V gene lost 3 bases and the J gene lost 3 bases, with 12 bases spanning the gap. The CDR3, as DNA: TGTGCCAGCAGCCATGTCCAGGACAGCTATAATTCACCCCTCCACTTT. Encoded protein: CASSHVQDSYNSPLHF.

The V gene is TRBV3-1 (or the pseudogene TRBV3-2), the J gene TRBJ1-2; TRBD1 matches 9 bases. V was clipped by 6 bases and J by 6 bases; unmatched bases: 8. The CDR3 is 14 residues long. CDR1 is LGHDT, CDR2 YNNKEL, per germline (reference sequence). CDR3 in amino acids: CASSPDRGGDGYTF. The CDR3, as DNA: TGTGCCAGCAGTCCGGACAGGGGAGGCGATGGCTACACCTTC.

J is TRBJ1-5 and V is TRBV27; D gene uncertain. The CDR3 runs 14 residues. CDR1 is MNHEY, CDR2 SMNVEV, per germline (reference sequence). With 5 bases removed from V and 4 bases from J, the gap between germline ends came to 12 bases. CDR3 amino acids: CASSPAGENQPQHF. The CDR3 DNA reads TGTGCCAGCAGTCCGGCAGGTGAAAATCAGCCCCAGCATTTT.

V is TRBV7-2 and J is TRBJ2-1; 10 nucleotides align to TRBD2. Losses at the gene ends were 6 bases for V and 5 bases for J; bases not matched to a gene: 7. This CDR3 has 15 amino acids. Germline V lookup: CDR1 SGHTA, CDR2 FQGNSA. Here the CDR3 DNA reads TGTGCCAGCAGGAAGCGGGAGGGCCCCCACAATGAGCAGTTCTTC. Translating gives CASRKREGPHNEQFF.

This chain joins TRBV19 and TRBJ1-2; no clear D gene. The length of the CDR3 is 12 residues. V was shortened by 7 bases and J by 3 bases, with 9 bases between the two germline ends. The germline CDR1 and CDR2 sequences are LNHDA and SQIVND (reference sequence). CDR3 residues: CASTRGYYGYTF. CDR3 DNA sequence: TGTGCCAGTACTCGCGGGTACTATGGCTACACCTTC.

The chain recombines TRBV5-1 with TRBJ1-2; D not resolved. Germline V gene lookup returns CDR1 SGHRS and CDR2 YFSETQ. This CDR3 region has 13 residues. V lost 0 bases and J lost 2, with 5 bases in between. The CDR3 nucleotides are TGCGCCAGCAGCTTGGGCAGAAACTATGGCTACACCTTC. Translation gives CASSLGRNYGYTF.

The chain employs TRBV6-5 and TRBJ1-6; the D is unclear. V was pared by 8 bases and J by 5 bases, with 10 bases between. Germline lookup yields CDR1 MNHEY and CDR2 SVGAGI. The CDR3 covers 13 residues. This chain's CDR3 is CASAGEHNSPLHF. CDR3 bases: TGTGCCAGCGCTGGGGAACATAATTCACCCCTCCACTTT.

V is TRBV27 and J is TRBJ2-3, with 8 bases fitting TRBD1. This CDR3 has 15 residues. Looked up from germline, CDR1 is MNHEY and CDR2 is SMNVEV (reference sequence). Trimming took 5 bases from V and 5 from J; bases not matched to a gene: 9. CDR3: CASSRQGYLRDTQYF. The CDR3 DNA follows: TGTGCCAGCAGTCGACAGGGGTATTTGAGAGATACGCAGTATTTT.

V gene TRBV7-2 combines with J gene TRBJ1-2; TRBD1 matches 7 bases. The length of the CDR3 is 15 residues. CDR1 and CDR2 from the germline V gene are SGHTA and FQGNSA. J was trimmed by 6 bases and V by 0 bases; bases with no gene match: 7. CDR3 nucleotides: TGTGCCAGCAGCTTAGCGCGGGGAGGGGGCGATGGCTACACCTTC. Translating gives CASSLARGGGDGYTF.

The gene calls are TRBV10-3 and TRBJ1-2; the match to TRBD1 covers 7 bases. The CDR3 totals 15 residues. CDR1 is ENHRY, CDR2 SYGVKD, per germline. Trimming took 2 bases from V and 7 from J; bases not matched to a gene: 10. The DNA for the CDR3 is TGTGCCATCAGTGAGCAACGGGACAGCATATTTGGCTACACCTTC. Translated, it gives CAISEQRDSIFGYTF.